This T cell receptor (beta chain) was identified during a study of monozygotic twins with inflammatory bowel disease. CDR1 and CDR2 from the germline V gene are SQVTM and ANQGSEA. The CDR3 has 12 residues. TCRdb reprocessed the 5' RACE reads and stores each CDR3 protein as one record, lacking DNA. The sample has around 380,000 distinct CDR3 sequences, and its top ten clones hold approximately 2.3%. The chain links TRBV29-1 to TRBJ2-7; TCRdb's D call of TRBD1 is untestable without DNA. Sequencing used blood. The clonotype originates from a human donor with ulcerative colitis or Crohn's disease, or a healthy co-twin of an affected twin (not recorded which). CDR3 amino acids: CSVDGGPYEQYF.